This T cell receptor beta chain derives from a study of T cell clonality in common variable immunodeficiency. Diagnosis required reduced IgG, IgA and/or IgM with specific antibody deficiency. Donors gave roughly 5 to 8 ml heparinized peripheral whole blood. Comments on this clone: The antigen remains unidentified. The read ends 3 residues before the CDR3 terminus; that terminus is restored from the germline J gene.

Libraries were prepared by immunoSEQ multiplex PCR; TCRdb keeps only in-frame clonotypes and omits some of them. The repertoire consists of about 19,000 clones, none detected only once. Study-level results: Reportedly, TCR beta sequences from common variable immunodeficiency showed fewer deletions and N-nucleotide insertions. Patient heterogeneity in the CVID cohort limited correlations between repertoire features and clinical complications.

Germline-derived CDR1 and CDR2 are LNHDA and SQIVND (reference sequence). The CDR3 totals 13 residues. V lost 3 bases and J 4 bases, leaving 10 bases between the germline ends. V usage is TRBV19 and J usage is TRBJ2-7; a weak D match, TRBD1 (6 bases). This TCR derives from a human donor with common variable immunodeficiency. Sequenced input: peripheral blood mononuclear cells. The CDR3 sequence: CASSIVQGYEQYF. The CDR3 bases that were read are TGTGCCAGTAGTATCGTACAGGGTTACGAG.